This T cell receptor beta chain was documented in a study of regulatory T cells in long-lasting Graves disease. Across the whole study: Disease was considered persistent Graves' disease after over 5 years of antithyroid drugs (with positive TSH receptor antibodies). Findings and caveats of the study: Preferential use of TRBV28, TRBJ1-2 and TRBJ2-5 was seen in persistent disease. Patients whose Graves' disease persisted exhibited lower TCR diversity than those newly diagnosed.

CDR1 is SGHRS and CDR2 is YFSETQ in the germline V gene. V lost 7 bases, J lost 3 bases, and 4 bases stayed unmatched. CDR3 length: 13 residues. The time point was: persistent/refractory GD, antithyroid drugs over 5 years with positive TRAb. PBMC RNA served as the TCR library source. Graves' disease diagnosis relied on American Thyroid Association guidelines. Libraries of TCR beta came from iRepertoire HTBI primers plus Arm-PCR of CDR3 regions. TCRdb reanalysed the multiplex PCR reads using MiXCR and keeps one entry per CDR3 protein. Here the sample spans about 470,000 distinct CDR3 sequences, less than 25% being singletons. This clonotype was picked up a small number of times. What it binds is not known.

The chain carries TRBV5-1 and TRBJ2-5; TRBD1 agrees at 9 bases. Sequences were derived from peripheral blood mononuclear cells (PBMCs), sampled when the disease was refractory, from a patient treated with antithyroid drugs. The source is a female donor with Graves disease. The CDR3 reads CASGGDREETQYF. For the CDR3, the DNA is TGCGCCAGCGGAGGGGACAGGGAAGAGACCCAGTACTTC.